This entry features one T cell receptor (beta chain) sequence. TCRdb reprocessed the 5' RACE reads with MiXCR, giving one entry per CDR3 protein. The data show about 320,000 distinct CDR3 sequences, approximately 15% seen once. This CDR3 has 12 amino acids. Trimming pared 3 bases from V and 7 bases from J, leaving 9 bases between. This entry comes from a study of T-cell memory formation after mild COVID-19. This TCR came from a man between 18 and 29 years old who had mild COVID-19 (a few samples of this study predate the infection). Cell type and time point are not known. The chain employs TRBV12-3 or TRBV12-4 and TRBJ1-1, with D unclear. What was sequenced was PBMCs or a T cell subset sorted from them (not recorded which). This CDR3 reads CASSFRQYEAFF. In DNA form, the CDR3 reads TGTGCCAGCAGTTTCCGCCAGTATGAAGCTTTCTTT.